The 11 T cell receptor beta chains in this list originate from one sample, sequenced in a study of CD8 T cells in ankylosing spondylitis. Findings of the study overall: Typical of ankylosing spondylitis blood, it appeared, was a TCR beta motif of about eight highly homologous variants.

Their recognized antigens are unknown. TCRdb passed the 5' RACE reads through MiXCR, listing each CDR3 protein once. The table lists about 800,000 distinct CDR3 sequences, approximately 12% of them singletons. The specimen was blood, either unsorted or a sorted T cell fraction (not recorded which). The receptors were gathered from a male donor with ankylosing spondylitis.

The V and J genes are TRBV12-3 or TRBV12-4 and TRBJ2-3, with TRBD2 identical over 8 bases. Unmatched junction bases numbered 11, after V lost 5 bases and J lost 4 bases. CDR3 size: 16 residues. The CDR3 spells CASSIHWERESDTQYF. The CDR3 coding sequence is TGTGCCAGCAGTATCCATTGGGAGCGGGAGTCAGATACGCAGTATTTT.

The chain recombines TRBV5-1 with TRBJ2-7, with TRBD1 as a possible D gene (6 bases). CDR3 length: 14 amino acids. V lost 0 bases to trimming and J lost 3 bases, with 10 bases between them. From germline, CDR1 is SGHRS and CDR2 YFSETQ. The CDR3 coding sequence is TGCGCCAGCAGCTTGGGGACAGTAGTCTACGAGCAGTACTTC. Amino acid sequence: CASSLGTVVYEQYF.

The CDR3 bases are TGCAGCGCGCGACAGATTCTAAACACTGAAGCTTTCTTT. It yields the protein CSARQILNTEAFF. The chain couples TRBV29-1 to TRBJ1-1; maybe TRBD1 (5 bases). The CDR3 extends over 13 amino acids. Trimming stripped 7 bases from V and 2 bases from J, with 14 bases between. CDR1 is SQVTM, CDR2 ANQGSEA, per germline.

The chain combines TRBV6-5 with TRBJ2-2, with a tentative D call TRBD2 (6 bases). Germline values: CDR1 MNHEY, CDR2 SVGAGI. With 2 bases removed from V and 1 base from J, the gap between germline ends came to 20 bases. The CDR3 runs 19 residues. This CDR3 is CASSYPRGSGARNTGELFF. CDR3 in DNA: TGTGCCAGCAGTTACCCCCGGGGGTCAGGAGCGAGGAACACCGGGGAGCTGTTTTTT.

This clonotype was picked up a small number of times. J is TRBJ2-7 and V is TRBV7-9; D tentatively fits TRBD1 or TRBD2 (5 bases each). Trimming removed 2 bases at V and 5 bases at J, with 10 bases between. The CDR3 has 13 amino acids. CDR1 and CDR2 from the germline V gene are SEHNR and FQNEAQ (reference sequence). The CDR3 spells CASSLSGPNEQYF. The CDR3 DNA reads TGTGCCAGCAGCTTATCGGGGCCGAACGAGCAGTACTTC.

The chain has TRBV7-2 and TRBJ1-2; D is unresolved. V was clipped by 5 bases and J by 6 bases, with 16 bases between them. CDR1 is SGHTA and CDR2 is FQGNSA in the germline V gene. This CDR3 spans 14 amino acids. DNA of the CDR3: TGTGCCAGCAGCGAGAGGTTCCGGCCCCATGGCTACACCTTC. Protein product: CASSERFRPHGYTF.

V usage is TRBV20-1 and J usage is TRBJ2-7, with 8 bases that match TRBD2. The germline CDR1 and CDR2 sequences are DFQATT and SNEGSKA (reference sequence). The V gene end was trimmed by 6 bases and the J gene end by 6 bases; junction bases not matched to a gene: 13. CDR3 length: 14 amino acids. The CDR3 DNA reads as TGCAGTGCGCCCCGGAGCGCGGGAGGTTCCGAGCAGTACTTC. It translates to CSAPRSAGGSEQYF.

Many counts were recorded for this clonotype. V is TRBV20-1 and J is TRBJ1-4; perhaps TRBD1 as D (6 bases). The CDR3 has 13 amino acids. CDR1 and CDR2 (germline): DFQATT, SNEGSKA (reference sequence). Trimming took 2 bases from V and 5 from J, leaving 9 bases between them. CDR3 sequence reads: CSARRGPNEKLFF. DNA of the CDR3: TGCAGTGCTAGACGGGGGCCAAATGAAAAACTGTTTTTT.

The CDR3 sequence is CASSQILYQETQYF. CDR3 in DNA: TGTGCCAGCAGCCAAATACTTTACCAAGAGACCCAGTACTTC. The V gene is TRBV7-2, the J gene TRBJ2-5; no definite D call. Trimming cost V 5 bases and J 0 bases, with 10 bases left between them. CDR1 is SGHTA, CDR2 FQGNSA, per germline. The CDR3 loop spans 14 amino acids.

This clonotype was seen repeatedly, ten times or more. This chain joins TRBV3-1 and TRBJ1-5; a weak D match, TRBD1 (6 bases). The length of the CDR3 is 14 residues. From germline, CDR1 is LGHDT and CDR2 YNNKEL (reference sequence). Trimming pared 5 bases from V and 0 bases from J, leaving 8 bases between. The chain's CDR3 is CASSGTNSNQPQHF. In nucleotides, the CDR3 is TGTGCCAGCAGCGGGACAAATAGCAATCAGCCCCAGCATTTT.

This clonotype has at least ten counts. This chain joins TRBV5-1 and TRBJ2-1; D is perhaps TRBD2 (7 bases). This CDR3 region has 14 residues. In germline, CDR1 is SGHRS, CDR2 YFSETQ. The germline V and J ends were trimmed by 4 bases and 9 bases, with 17 bases remaining between them. The CDR3 sequence: CASSGMGGPTEQFF. The CDR3 bases are TGCGCCAGCAGCGGAATGGGGGGGCCGACTGAGCAGTTCTTC.